This paragraph reports one T cell receptor beta chain. Its antigen is still unknown. This sample was included in a study of cytomegalovirus exposure and HLA in healthy donors. Points from the study as a whole: There were some public TCRs occurring in many donors, but most TCR sequences were rare.

Assay used: immunoSEQ multiplex PCR; TCRdb lists only in-frame clones, some missing. There are around 200,000 clones in the sample; around nine tenths occur only once, and 2.5% to 3.5% lies in the top ten. The CDR3 has 14 residues. Germline V gives CDR1 SGHTA, CDR2 FQGNSA. V was clipped by 6 bases and J by 2 bases, with 13 bases between them. The sequenced sample consisted of PBMCs. The chain couples TRBV7-2 to TRBJ2-5, with a tentative D call TRBD2 (6 bases). The receptor comes from a woman between 18 and 30 years old in good health and CMV-seronegative. CDR3 nucleotides: TGTGCCAGCAGGCCCCCTAGCGTACAAGAGACCCAGTACTTC. This gives the protein CASRPPSVQETQYF. The full variable domain, its missing parts supplied by reference TRBV7-2 and TRBJ2-5, is GAGVSQSPSNKVTEKGKDVELRCDPISGHTALYWYRQSLGQGLEFLIYFQGNSAPDKSGLPSDRFSAERTGGSVSTLTIQRTQQEDSAVYLCASRPPSVQETQYFGPGTRLLVL.